This entry concerns a single TCR beta chain. The target of this receptor is not known. Per-base quality was not reported, and no clone a single base away is much larger than it. Another Seattle source contributed samples from volunteer blood donors who had recovered from COVID-19. Whole blood was collected in K2EDTA tubes by collaborating institutions according to the institutions' own protocols. Collaborator samples were shipped for TCRbeta analysis as frozen whole blood, isolated PBMCs, or DNA extracted from either sample type. The data derive from a study of blood T cell repertoires in COVID-19 (dated by TCRdb to the early 2020s). In terms of the full investigation: Samples from collaborators originated in the United States, Italy and Spain and spanned both the acute and convalescent phases of COVID-19. A freely available public database, intended as a resource for researchers studying the immune response to SARS-CoV-2, is where the repertoires were released. The samples were drawn from the first 160 participants of the ongoing ImmuneRACE study and from 1,254 subjects provided by 6 global collaborators. Where available, HLA class I and class II types were obtained from metadata supplied by the sample provider rather than from assay-based typing. Deeply sampled blood TCRbeta repertoires from subjects exposed to, actively infected with, or recovered from COVID-19 were included in the dataset. The sample metadata nearly always contained a de-identified subject ID, COVID-19 status, age in years and sex. The material from the prospective study consisted of cDNA or gDNA derived from T cells, B-cell-depleted T cells, or PBMCs.

CDR1 and CDR2 are drawn from the germline V gene (reference sequence): PRHDT, FYEKMQ. V is shortened by 6 bases, J by 4 bases, and the region joining them spans 15 bases. From the cysteine up to the phenylalanine, the CDR3 has a length of 14 residues. The CDR3 DNA has 42 bases and is translated from base 1. The immunoSEQ Assay, a bias-controlled multiplex PCR, was used to amplify TCRbeta CDR3 regions from genomic DNA. Turning to the authors' computational methods: The number of nucleated cells in each sample was estimated from the amplification of reference gene primers within the assay. To quantify the absolute abundance of each unique TCRbeta CDR3 rearrangement, sequence reads were collapsed and filtered. For each sample, productive Simpson clonality was calculated as the square root of Simpson's diversity index over productive rearrangements. Drawn from immuneACCESS, this table holds only the in-frame rearrangements with V and J called that TCRdb kept. Clones are partly lost; checked studies trace under half to an unresolved V gene and leave the rest unexplained. V and J calls and clone size come straight from that table; D and trimming were deduced from the DNA. The sample table lists some 300,000 clones, more than 70% of them with a count of one. More than 6.5% of the sample comes from the top ten.

Study-level results and caveats: Clinical and demographic metadata were provided uncurated, with the amount varying by source and participant.

The material sequenced was peripheral blood. The receptor was derived from a woman aged 30 to 39 who had recovered from COVID-19. The chain couples TRBV13 to TRBJ1-1; tentative D gene TRBD1, with 5 bases matching. CDR3 loop: CASRYGRGSTEAFF. The DNA reads TGTGCCAGCAGGTATGGGCGGGGGAGCACTGAAGCTTTCTTT. The CDR3 plus the reference TRBV13 and TRBJ1-1 genes for the other parts give the full variable domain: AAGVIQSPRHLIKEKRETATLKCYPIPRHDTVYWYQQGPGQDPQFLISFYEKMQSDKGSIPDRFSAQQFSDYHSELNMSSLELGDSALYFCASRYGRGSTEAFFGQGTRLTVV.